This entry lists 9 T cell receptor beta chains sequenced from one sample in a study of blood T cell repertoires in COVID-19. Libraries were prepared by immunoSEQ multiplex PCR; TCRdb keeps only in-frame clonotypes and omits some of them. Of roughly 190,000 clones in the sample, 80% to 85% are singletons; the top ten hold approximately 3%. Sample: PBMCs or T cells enriched from blood (not recorded which). The receptors here all came from a woman aged 25 to 39 who had been exposed to COVID-19.

The chain employs TRBV18 and TRBJ1-3, with 10 bases lining up with TRBD1. In germline, CDR1 is KGHSH, CDR2 LQKENI. V gave up 3 bases and J gave up 0 bases; unmatched junction bases: 8. The CDR3 covers 18 residues. The CDR3 region is CASSPSGTGASSGNTIYF. The DNA for the CDR3 is TGTGCCAGCTCACCGAGCGGGACAGGGGCCTCCTCTGGAAACACCATATATTTT.

J is TRBJ2-7 and V is TRBV7-9; possibly TRBD2 for D (5 bases). The V gene lost 4 bases and the J gene lost 7 bases, with 20 bases spanning the gap. Germline lookup yields CDR1 SEHNR and CDR2 FQNEAQ (reference sequence). The CDR3 is 15 amino acids. Written as DNA, the CDR3 is TGTGCCAGCAGCTCGCCGGGCCTAGCATTCATAGAGCAGTACTTC. The encoded protein is CASSSPGLAFIEQYF. The full variable domain, rest sourced from reference TRBV7-9 and TRBJ2-7, is DTGVSQNPRHKITKRGQNVTFRCDPISEHNRLYWYRQTLGQGPEFLTYFQNEAQLEKSRLLSDRFSAERPKGSFSTLEIQRTEQGDSAMYLCASSSPGLAFIEQYFGPGTRLTVT.

The table lists this clone with a few counts. The V gene is TRBV4-1, the J gene TRBJ1-2, with D possibly TRBD1 on 5 matching bases. Germline CDR1 is MGHRA and CDR2 is YSYEKL. The CDR3 has 17 residues. V lost 3 bases, J lost 0 bases, and 17 bases lay in between. CDR3 region: CASSHPILGESNYGYTF. The DNA for the CDR3 is TGCGCCAGCAGCCACCCCATTCTAGGGGAATCTAACTATGGCTACACCTTC.

The chain recombines TRBV6-6 with TRBJ1-1; 10 nucleotides align to TRBD1. CDR1 MNHNY and CDR2 SVGAGI come from the germline V gene (reference sequence). This CDR3 has 15 amino acids. The J segment lost 3 bases and the V segment lost 2 bases, leaving 3 bases of the junction unmatched. CDR3 residues: CASSYGTGVDTEAFF. As DNA, the CDR3 is TGTGCCAGCAGTTACGGGACAGGGGTTGACACTGAAGCTTTCTTT.

The V call is TRBV10-3, the J call TRBJ1-3; D ambiguous. The CDR3 runs 17 residues. The V end lost 0 bases, the J end lost 1 base, and 13 bases lay between the germline ends. Germline V gene data show CDR1 as ENHRY and CDR2 as SYGVKD. DNA of the CDR3: TGTGCCATCAGTGAGTCCCCAGCAGAGGAATCTGGAAACACCATATATTTT. Its protein product is CAISESPAEESGNTIYF.

This clone has just one count. This chain connects TRBV10-1 to TRBJ2-2; 8 bases agree with TRBD2. The V and J ends lost 7 bases and 1 base, in that order; junction bases with no gene match: 8. The CDR3 runs to 16 residues. The germline V gene has CDR1 WNHNN and CDR2 SYGVQD (reference sequence). The CDR3 loop reads CASMRSGTRNTGELFF. CDR3 coding DNA: TGCGCCAGCATGCGTTCCGGGACTAGGAACACCGGGGAGCTGTTTTTT.

The rearrangement joins TRBV9 to TRBJ1-1; TRBD1 matches at 8 bases. The CDR3 has 14 residues. Germline lookup yields CDR1 SGDLS and CDR2 YYNGEE. V lost 0 bases, J lost 4 bases, and 2 bases stayed unmatched. This CDR3 reads CASSVAGTGTEAFF. For the CDR3, the DNA is TGTGCCAGCAGCGTAGCCGGGACAGGCACTGAAGCTTTCTTT.

The chain carries TRBV27 and TRBJ1-2, with D maybe TRBD1 (5 bases). Deletions cut 8 bases from V and 1 base from J, with 17 bases between. Germline CDR1 and CDR2: MNHEY and SMNVEV (reference sequence). CDR3 size: 15 residues. The CDR3 loop is CASRSAGLGNYGYTF. The CDR3 DNA sequence: TGTGCCAGCCGCTCGGCAGGGCTGGGTAACTATGGCTACACCTTC.

The V and J genes are TRBV19 and TRBJ2-7, with TRBD1 as a possible D gene (6 bases). The germline CDR1 and CDR2 sequences are LNHDA and SQIVND (reference sequence). V was clipped by 5 bases and J by 0 bases, with 11 bases between them. The CDR3 runs to 14 residues. The CDR3 bases are TGTGCCAGTAGTGCTGGGGGCGCCTCCTACGAGCAGTACTTC. Translation: CASSAGGASYEQYF.